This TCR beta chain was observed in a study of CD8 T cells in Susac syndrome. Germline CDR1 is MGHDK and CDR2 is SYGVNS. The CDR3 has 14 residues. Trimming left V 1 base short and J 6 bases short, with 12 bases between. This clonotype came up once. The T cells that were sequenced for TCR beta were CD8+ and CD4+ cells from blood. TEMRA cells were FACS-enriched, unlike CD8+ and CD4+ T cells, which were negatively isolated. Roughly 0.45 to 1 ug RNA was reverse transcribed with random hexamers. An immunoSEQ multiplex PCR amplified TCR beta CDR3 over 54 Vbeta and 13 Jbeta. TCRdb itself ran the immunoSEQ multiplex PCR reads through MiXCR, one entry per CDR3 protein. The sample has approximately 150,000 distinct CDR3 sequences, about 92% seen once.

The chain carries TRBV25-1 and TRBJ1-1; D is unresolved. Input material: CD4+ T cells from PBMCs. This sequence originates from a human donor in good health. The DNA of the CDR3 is TGTGCCAGCAGTGAATCCCAATATCGTCCTGAAGCTTTCTTT. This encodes CASSESQYRPEAFF. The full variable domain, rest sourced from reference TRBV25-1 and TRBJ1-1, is EADIYQTPRYLVIGTGKKITLECSQTMGHDKMYWYQQDPGMELHLIHYSYGVNSTEKGDLSSESTVSRIRTEHFPLTLESARPSHTSQYLCASSESQYRPEAFFGQGTRLTVV.